This TCR beta chain was obtained from a study of T cell repertoires in cytomegalovirus infection. Overall study: Public TCR beta signatures marked donors with CMV infection and the matching HLA. Study conclusions and caveats: The ex vivo response was dominated by HLA-C-restricted CMV-specific TCR beta clonotypes. Cumulative frequency of public TCR beta families picked out carriers of CMV plus the relevant HLA.

This clonotype has a count of ten or more. Its antigen is currently unknown. TCRdb redid the calling of the reads with MiXCR, one entry per CDR3 protein. In the table there are about 230,000 distinct CDR3 sequences, roughly 22% of which are singletons. V dropped 4 bases and J dropped 4 bases, with 17 bases sitting between them. From germline, CDR1 is SGHVS and CDR2 FQNEAQ. CDR3 length equals 17 residues. The chain combines TRBV7-8 with TRBJ1-6; possibly TRBD1 for D (6 bases). The receptor's source is a human donor in good health (CMV status not recorded). Some clones in this sample may be carry-over from other donors' samples. The sequenced sample was CD8+ T cells from PBMCs. CDR3: CASSSQGPAGYNSPLHF. Here the CDR3 DNA reads TGTGCCAGCAGCTCTCAGGGGCCCGCCGGGTATAATTCACCCCTCCACTTT.